These 28 T cell receptor beta chains were sequenced from one sample in a study of blood T cell repertoires in COVID-19. Repertoires were generated with immunoSEQ multiplex PCR, while TCRdb's copy carries only in-frame clones and drops some. The sample has approximately 140,000 clones, over 60% seen once; the top ten hold around 12%. Sequenced: peripheral blood. These receptors were taken from an elderly man with acute or convalescent COVID-19.

The gene calls are TRBV6-5 and TRBJ2-7; D uncertain. V was pared by 8 bases and J by 0 bases, with 8 bases between. Looked up from germline, CDR1 is MNHEY and CDR2 is SVGAGI. The CDR3 runs to 12 residues. CDR3 residues: CASGRSSYEQYF. The CDR3 bases are TGTGCCAGCGGCCGGAGCTCCTACGAGCAGTACTTC.

CDR3 DNA sequence: TGTGCCACCAGCCCCGCGGACAGGGGCTACGAGCAGTACTTC. This encodes CATSPADRGYEQYF. This chain connects TRBV24-1 to TRBJ2-7, with TRBD1 matching over 9 bases. With V trimmed by 7 bases and J by 3 bases, 6 bases remained unmatched. The CDR3 extends over 14 amino acids. Germline values: CDR1 KGHDR, CDR2 SFDVKD.

The chain combines TRBV7-2 with TRBJ2-2; TRBD2 aligns across 14 bases. Trimming cost V 1 base and J 7 bases; bases outside gene matches: 2. Per germline, CDR1 SGHTA and CDR2 FQGNSA. The CDR3 sequence is 16 residues long. The CDR3 sequence: CASSLEGLAGVGELFF. For the CDR3, the DNA is TGTGCCAGCAGCTTAGAGGGACTAGCGGGGGTCGGGGAGCTGTTTTTT.

The V and J genes are TRBV18 and TRBJ1-6, with 7 bases matching TRBD1. Germline loops: CDR1 KGHSH, CDR2 LQKENI. Trimming took 1 base from V and 7 from J; bases not matched to a gene: 4. The CDR3 totals 15 residues. The CDR3 region is CASSPRQGSNSPLHF. CDR3 coding DNA: TGTGCCAGCTCACCACGACAGGGCTCGAATTCACCCCTCCACTTT.

In this sample, this clone turned up once. The V call is TRBV20-1, the J call TRBJ1-4; D gene uncertain. V dropped 3 bases and J dropped 6 bases, with 8 bases sitting between them. Germline CDR1 reads DFQATT; CDR2 reads SNEGSKA (reference sequence). CDR3 length: 12 residues. CDR3 residues: CSASSGDEKLFF. CDR3 bases: TGCAGTGCTAGTTCCGGGGATGAAAAACTGTTTTTT.

This clone has only a few counts. The rearrangement links TRBV18 to TRBJ2-7; tentatively, D is TRBD1 (6 bases). CDR3 size: 15 residues. CDR1 is KGHSH, CDR2 LQKENI, per germline. V lost 1 base and J 3 bases, leaving 13 bases between the germline ends. CDR3 protein: CASSPLTGGRYEQYF. The CDR3 nucleotides read TGTGCCAGCTCACCACTGACAGGTGGTCGCTACGAGCAGTACTTC.

V usage is TRBV15 and J usage is TRBJ1-3; D gene uncertain. V was trimmed by 0 bases and J by 4 bases, leaving 4 bases between them. Per germline, CDR1 LNHNV and CDR2 YYDKDF (reference sequence). This CDR3 has 13 residues. The CDR3 bases are TGTGCCACCAGCAGAGATGAGGGAAACACCATATATTTT. This gives the protein CATSRDEGNTIYF.

V is TRBV6-5 and J is TRBJ2-3; tentative D call: TRBD2 (5 bases). In germline, CDR1 is MNHEY, CDR2 SVGAGI. V was trimmed by 4 bases and J by 4 bases, leaving 18 bases between them. The CDR3 runs 16 residues. For the CDR3, the DNA is TGTGCCAGCAGTTTGACTAACAGCATCTATCCAGATACGCAGTATTTT. Translating it yields CASSLTNSIYPDTQYF.

In its sample, this clone was seen a few times. This chain uses TRBV7-3 with TRBJ2-2; 7 nucleotides align to TRBD1. The CDR3 contains 14 residues. Germline-derived CDR1 and CDR2 are SGHTA and FQGTGA. V was clipped by 4 bases and J by 1 base; unmatched bases: 0. CDR3 nucleotides: TGTGCCAGCAGCTACAGGGGGAACACCGGGGAGCTGTTTTTT. The encoded protein is CASSYRGNTGELFF.

The chain employs TRBV5-1 and TRBJ1-4; a possible D gene is TRBD1 (6 bases). Germline V gives CDR1 SGHRS, CDR2 YFSETQ. CDR3 length: 16 amino acids. The V end was cut by 1 base, the J end by 6 bases, with 16 bases between. The CDR3 loop is CASSLTGQPTYEKLFF. CDR3 in DNA: TGCGCCAGCAGCTTGACCGGACAGCCGACCTATGAAAAACTGTTTTTT.

The chain couples TRBV7-9 to TRBJ1-1; D unresolved. This CDR3 has 16 residues. Germline V CDR1 and CDR2: SEHNR, FQNEAQ (reference sequence). Trimming stripped 3 bases from V and 0 bases from J, with 14 bases between. The CDR3 DNA sequence: TGTGCCAGCAGCTTCATGAGGGCAACCATGAACACTGAAGCTTTCTTT. Translating it yields CASSFMRATMNTEAFF.

This clone was seen a few times. This chain connects TRBV6-1 to TRBJ1-3; unclear D gene. The V end was cut by 1 base, the J end by 0 bases, with 7 bases between. The CDR3 is 15 residues long. Germline CDR1 MNHNS, CDR2 SASEGT. CDR3 protein: CASSEGFYSGNTIYF. The CDR3 DNA reads as TGTGCCAGCAGTGAAGGATTCTACTCTGGAAACACCATATATTTT.

The chain has TRBV2 and TRBJ2-5; 8 bases line up with TRBD1. V was pared by 1 base and J by 6 bases, with 4 bases of the junction left unmatched. Germline assignment: CDR1 SNHLY and CDR2 FYNNEI. The CDR3 is 14 amino acids. The CDR3 sequence: CASSEGTGRKTQYF. The CDR3 DNA is TGTGCCAGCAGTGAAGGGACAGGGCGAAAGACCCAGTACTTC.

The table lists this clone with a few counts. This chain links TRBV6-6 with TRBJ2-1; 7 nucleotides match TRBD1. V lost 10 bases and J lost 2; bases outside the gene matches: 8. This CDR3 is built from 14 residues. CDR1 and CDR2 from the germline V gene are MNHNY and SVGAGI (reference sequence). The CDR3: CATNGQATYNEQFF. The CDR3, as DNA: TGTGCCACCAATGGACAGGCTACCTACAATGAGCAGTTCTTC.

Only a few counts were recorded for this clone. In nucleotides, the CDR3 is TGTGCCAGCAGTCTCCTCGGGACAGCTGAAGCTTTCTTT. Amino acids: CASSLLGTAEAFF. The J gene is TRBJ1-1, the V gene TRBV27; 7 positions match TRBD1. From germline, CDR1 is MNHEY and CDR2 SMNVEV (reference sequence). CDR3 size: 13 residues. The V and J ends lost 5 bases and 6 bases, in that order; junction bases with no gene match: 6.

V gene TRBV18 combines with J gene TRBJ2-2, with a weak D call TRBD2 (5 bases). The CDR3 totals 17 residues. Trimming pared 0 bases from V and 4 bases from J, leaving 15 bases between. The germline V gene has CDR1 KGHSH and CDR2 LQKENI. CDR3 nucleotide sequence: TGTGCCAGCTCACCACCCACCGGGATCCGGGGCACCGGGGAGCTGTTTTTT. Translating it yields CASSPPTGIRGTGELFF.

The chain carries TRBV5-1 and TRBJ2-2; 10 bases fit TRBD2. The CDR3 is made up of 17 amino acids. The ends lost 0 bases at V and 5 bases at J; junction bases unmatched: 7. Per germline, CDR1 SGHRS and CDR2 YFSETQ. This CDR3 is CASSLGASGGKTGELFF. The CDR3, as DNA: TGCGCCAGCAGCTTGGGCGCTAGCGGGGGAAAAACCGGGGAGCTGTTTTTT.

This rearrangement joins TRBV19 to TRBJ1-4; D not certain. Germline loops: CDR1 LNHDA, CDR2 SQIVND (reference sequence). The CDR3 has 12 residues. Deletions cut 5 bases from V and 8 bases from J, with 9 bases between. The CDR3 coding sequence is TGTGCCAGTAGTCCCCCTGAGGAAAAACTGTTTTTT. This codes for CASSPPEEKLFF.

This clone is a singleton in its sample. This chain joins TRBV6-6 and TRBJ1-1; perhaps TRBD1 as D (6 bases). The CDR3 length is 16 residues. Per germline, CDR1 MNHNY and CDR2 SVGAGI (reference sequence). V dropped 4 bases and J dropped 1 base, with 16 bases sitting between them. The CDR3 nucleotides are TGTGCCAGCAGTTTTGGGGGGGGGCTCTCGAACACTGAAGCTTTCTTT. Translating gives CASSFGGGLSNTEAFF.

The count of this clone is one. The chain has TRBV18 and TRBJ2-7; D remains ambiguous. Germline lookup yields CDR1 KGHSH and CDR2 LQKENI. The length of the CDR3 is 16 residues. V was cut by 2 bases and J by 0 bases, with 14 bases left in between. As DNA, the CDR3 is TGTGCCAGCTCACCAACAGCCAACCCGGACTCCTACGAGCAGTACTTC. This sequence encodes CASSPTANPDSYEQYF. Based on the CDR3 plus reference TRBV18 and TRBJ2-7, the full variable domain is NAGVMQNPRHLVRRRGQEARLRCSPMKGHSHVYWYRQLPEEGLKFMVYLQKENIIDESGMPKERFSAEFPKEGPSILRIQQVVRGDSAAYFCASSPTANPDSYEQYFGPGTRLTVT.

The chain uses TRBV6-2 or TRBV6-3 and TRBJ1-5; D perhaps matches TRBD1 (6 bases). V lost 6 bases, J lost 3 bases, and 12 bases lay in between. Germline CDR1 MNHEY, CDR2 SVGEGT. There are 14 residues in the CDR3. The CDR3 loop is CASSRGQYNQPQHF. The CDR3 DNA reads as TGTGCCAGCAGCCGAGGACAGTACAATCAGCCCCAGCATTTT.

This chain connects TRBV5-1 to TRBJ2-1, with 7 bases matching TRBD1. The CDR3 is made up of 15 amino acids. V gave up 5 bases and J gave up 4 bases; unmatched junction bases: 9. Germline CDR1 reads SGHRS; CDR2 reads YFSETQ. The CDR3 reads CASRPSDRVYNEQFF. The DNA for the CDR3 is TGCGCCAGCAGACCCTCTGACAGGGTGTACAATGAGCAGTTCTTC.

CDR3 nucleotide sequence: TGCGCCAGCAGCCAAGCAGGGGAGGGCTATGGCTACACCTTC. This sequence encodes CASSQAGEGYGYTF. The gene calls are TRBV5-1 and TRBJ1-2, with D possibly TRBD1 on 6 matching bases. CDR3 length equals 14 residues. Trimming removed 4 bases at V and 4 bases at J, with 14 bases between. Germline V gene lookup returns CDR1 SGHRS and CDR2 YFSETQ. The full variable domain, its missing parts supplied by reference TRBV5-1 and TRBJ1-2, is KAGVTQTPRYLIKTRGQQVTLSCSPISGHRSVSWYQQTPGQGLQFLFEYFSETQRNKGNFPGRFSGRQFSNSRSEMNVSTLELGDSALYLCASSQAGEGYGYTFGSGTRLTVV.

The chain joins TRBV6-6 to TRBJ2-2; possibly TRBD2 for D (5 bases). Germline lookup yields CDR1 MNHNY and CDR2 SVGAGI (reference sequence). V was clipped by 7 bases and J by 3 bases, with 15 bases between them. This CDR3 is built from 15 residues. The CDR3 spells CASTPGWPDTGELFF. CDR3 DNA sequence: TGTGCCAGCACCCCGGGGTGGCCGGACACCGGGGAGCTGTTTTTT.

The chain recombines TRBV6-6 with TRBJ2-3; D might be TRBD2 (5 bases). The CDR3 consists of 14 residues. Germline CDR1 reads MNHNY; CDR2 reads SVGAGI (reference sequence). Trimming stripped 7 bases from V and 0 bases from J, with 11 bases between. The CDR3 nucleotides read TGTGCCAGCAATGAGCGGCGAAGCACAGATACGCAGTATTTT. This sequence encodes CASNERRSTDTQYF.

The chain recombines TRBV18 with TRBJ2-2; weak D call: TRBD1 (5 bases). CDR3 size: 16 residues. CDR1 and CDR2 from the germline V gene are KGHSH and LQKENI. Trimming removed 0 bases from V and 5 bases from J, with 13 bases in between. In DNA, the CDR3 is TGTGCCAGCTCACCACCCTCCAGGGAAGGGACCGGGGAGCTGTTTTTT. Its translation: CASSPPSREGTGELFF.

The chain couples TRBV28 to TRBJ2-7; no firm D call. The germline CDR1 and CDR2 sequences are MDHEN and SYDVKM. The ends were cut back, 3 bases at V and 1 base at J, with 16 bases in the middle. There are 16 residues in the CDR3. Here the CDR3 reads CASSFDLVAVSYEQYF. DNA for the CDR3: TGTGCCAGCAGTTTTGATTTGGTGGCGGTTTCCTACGAGCAGTACTTC.

The chain carries TRBV11-2 and TRBJ1-1; perhaps TRBD1 as D (5 bases). The CDR3 covers 14 residues. V gave up 0 bases and J gave up 4 bases, with 9 bases separating them. CDR1 is SGHAT and CDR2 is FQNNGV in the germline V gene. CDR3 amino acids: CASSLEGVGTEAFF. The DNA for the CDR3 is TGTGCCAGCAGCTTAGAAGGGGTTGGCACTGAAGCTTTCTTT.